This passage covers 3 T cell receptor beta chains from one sample sequenced in a study of blood T cell repertoires in COVID-19. Clones were sequenced by immunoSEQ multiplex PCR, and TCRdb holds only the in-frame ones, with some missing. The table lists roughly 50,000 clones, about 82% of them singletons, with 12% in the top ten. Sequencing used peripheral blood. The receptors were sampled from a man between 65 and 85 years old with active COVID-19.

V and J are TRBV9 and TRBJ2-5; TRBD1 matches 8 bases. Trimming took 3 bases from V and 0 from J; bases not matched to a gene: 4. The CDR3 extends over 15 amino acids. The germline V gene has CDR1 SGDLS and CDR2 YYNGEE. The CDR3 nucleotides are TGTGCCAGCAGCGCAAGACAGGGGTACCAAGAGACCCAGTACTTC. Its protein product is CASSARQGYQETQYF.

V gene TRBV7-9 combines with J gene TRBJ1-6, with D perhaps matching TRBD1 (6 bases). In germline, CDR1 is SEHNR, CDR2 FQNEAQ (reference sequence). The CDR3 has 17 amino acids. Deletions cut 1 base from V and 12 bases from J, with 22 bases between. CDR3 sequence (DNA): TGTGCCAGCAGCTTAGAGGGCTGGGGGACATCGCCGGTACCCCTCCACTTT. This translates into CASSLEGWGTSPVPLHF.

This clone has just one count. V usage is TRBV7-6 and J usage is TRBJ2-7, with TRBD1 as a possible D gene (5 bases). The CDR3 is made up of 15 amino acids. Trimming removed 1 base from V and 2 bases from J, with 12 bases in between. Germline V gives CDR1 SGHVS, CDR2 FNYEAQ. The CDR3 region has the DNA TGTGCCAGCAGCTTAGTCGACGGACAAGCCTACGAGCAGTACTTC. Its protein is CASSLVDGQAYEQYF.